This T cell receptor beta chain was sequenced in a study of blood T cells in healthy people across ages. Study observations and caveats: The study found more naive CD4+ cells and higher diversity in long-lived than aged donors.

The second PCR ran roughly 7 to 11 cycles with a sample-barcoded 5' primer and J-beta primers. TCRdb fed the 5' RACE reads into MiXCR, producing one record per CDR3 protein. The sample has around 1.5 million distinct CDR3 sequences, around two fifths seen once. The CDR3 length is 18 residues. In this sample, this clonotype turned up once. The target antigen is unknown. The clonotype comes from a woman aged 18-35 years in good health. The chain carries TRBV21-1 and TRBJ2-5; the table's TRBD2 call for D was not verified on the DNA. The end of the DNA aligns better with TRBJ2-7, so the J call may be wrong. TRBV21-1 is a recognized pseudogene. Sequencing input: blood. The CDR3 protein is CASSKAWSSGGLAYEQYF. The CDR3 DNA reads TGTGCCAGCAGCAAGGCGTGGTCTAGCGGGGGGCTGGCCTACGAGCAGTACTTC.